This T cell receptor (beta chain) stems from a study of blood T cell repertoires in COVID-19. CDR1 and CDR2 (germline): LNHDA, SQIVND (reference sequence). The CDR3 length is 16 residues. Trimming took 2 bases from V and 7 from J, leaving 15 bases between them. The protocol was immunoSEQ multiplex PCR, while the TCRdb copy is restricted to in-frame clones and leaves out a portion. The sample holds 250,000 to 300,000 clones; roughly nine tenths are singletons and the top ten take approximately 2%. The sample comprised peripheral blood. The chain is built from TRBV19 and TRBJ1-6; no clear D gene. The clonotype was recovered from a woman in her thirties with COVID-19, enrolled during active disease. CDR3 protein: CASSIFWSQRNSPLHF. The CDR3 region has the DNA TGTGCCAGTAGTATATTCTGGTCACAAAGAAATTCACCCCTCCACTTT. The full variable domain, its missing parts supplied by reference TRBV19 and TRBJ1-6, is DGGITQSPKYLFRKEGQNVTLSCEQNLNHDAMYWYRQDPGQGLRLIYYSQIVNDFQKGDIAEGYSVSREKKESFPLTVTSAQKNPTAFYLCASSIFWSQRNSPLHFGNGTRLTVT.